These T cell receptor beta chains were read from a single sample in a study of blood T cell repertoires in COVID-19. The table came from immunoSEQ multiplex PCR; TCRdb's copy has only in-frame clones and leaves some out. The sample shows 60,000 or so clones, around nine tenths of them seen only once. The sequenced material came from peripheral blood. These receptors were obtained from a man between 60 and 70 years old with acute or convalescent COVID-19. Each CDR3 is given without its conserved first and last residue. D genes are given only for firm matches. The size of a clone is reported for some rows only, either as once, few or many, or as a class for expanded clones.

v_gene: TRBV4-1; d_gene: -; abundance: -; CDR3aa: ASSLSEGYGNTIY
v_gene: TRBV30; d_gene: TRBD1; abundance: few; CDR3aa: ASYRDRVLSGGGYT
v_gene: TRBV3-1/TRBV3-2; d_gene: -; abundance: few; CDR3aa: ASSRTVPGTGEQF
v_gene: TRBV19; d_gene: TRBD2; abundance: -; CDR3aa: ASSIAVAGAQNIQY
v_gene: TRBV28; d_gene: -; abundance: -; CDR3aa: ASSSPLTTSKAEAF
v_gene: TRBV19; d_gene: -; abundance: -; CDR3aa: ASSIQSGPPNQPQH
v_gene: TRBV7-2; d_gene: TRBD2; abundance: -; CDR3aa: ASSFGDYASYEQY
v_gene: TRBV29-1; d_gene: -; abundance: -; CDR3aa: SVLLDRAKNIQY
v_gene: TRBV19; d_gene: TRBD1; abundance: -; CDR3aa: ASSFGTAIPVGYT
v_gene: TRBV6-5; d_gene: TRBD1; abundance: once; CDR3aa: ATLLNRGRVNEQF
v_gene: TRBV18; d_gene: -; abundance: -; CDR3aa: ASSPQGAYNSPLH
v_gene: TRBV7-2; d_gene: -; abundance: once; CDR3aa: ASSPYGLPYEQY
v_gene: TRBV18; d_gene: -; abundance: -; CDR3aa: ASSPPGLGEAF
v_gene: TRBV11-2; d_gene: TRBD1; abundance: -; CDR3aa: ASTPGQFQETQY
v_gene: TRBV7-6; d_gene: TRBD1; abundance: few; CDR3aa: ASSPTRGLGDEQY
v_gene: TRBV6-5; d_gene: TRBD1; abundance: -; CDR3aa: ASNIRQGGYT
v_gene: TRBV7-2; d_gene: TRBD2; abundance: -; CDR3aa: ASSLVGLAGNEQY
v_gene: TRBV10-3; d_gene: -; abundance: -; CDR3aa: AISAGAGELF
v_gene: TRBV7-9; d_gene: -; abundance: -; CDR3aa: ASSSLGAAKNIQY
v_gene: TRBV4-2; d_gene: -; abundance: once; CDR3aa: ASSKAGNTEAF
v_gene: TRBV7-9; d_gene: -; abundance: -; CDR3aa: ASSLGQMNTEAF
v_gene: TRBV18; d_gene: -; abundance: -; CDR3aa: ASSPPRESPANEKLF
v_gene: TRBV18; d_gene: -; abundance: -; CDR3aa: ASSPQTDQPYEQY
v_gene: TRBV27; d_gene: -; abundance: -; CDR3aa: ASSLRGINTGELF
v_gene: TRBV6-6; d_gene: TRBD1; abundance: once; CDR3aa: ASSLQGPYNEQF
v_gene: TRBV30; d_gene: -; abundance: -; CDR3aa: ACAGSSYEQY
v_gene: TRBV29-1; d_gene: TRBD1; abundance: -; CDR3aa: SVETTGDSYEQY
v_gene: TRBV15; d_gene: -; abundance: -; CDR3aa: ATSSRSGALYEQY